These 32 T cell receptor beta chains were sequenced from one sample in a study of blood T cell repertoires in COVID-19. Repertoires were generated with immunoSEQ multiplex PCR, while TCRdb's copy carries only in-frame clones and drops some. Altogether about 44,000 clones are present, less than 85% being singletons, with the ten largest covering over 4%. Sequencing was done on a sample of peripheral blood. Every receptor here comes from a woman in her sixties or seventies with acute or convalescent COVID-19.

CDR3 in DNA: TGTGCCAGCAGCTTAGGGCACAGGGGGTTAAATTCACCCCTCCACTTT. This sequence encodes CASSLGHRGLNSPLHF. The chain combines TRBV7-2 with TRBJ1-6; 8 bases line up with TRBD1. CDR1 SGHTA and CDR2 FQGNSA come from the germline V gene. This CDR3 contains 16 residues. The J segment lost 7 bases and the V segment lost 1 base, leaving 6 bases of the junction unmatched.

The chain links TRBV27 to TRBJ1-4, with 9 bases that match TRBD1. CDR3 size: 17 residues. The V segment lost 5 bases and the J segment 2 bases; nucleotides outside the gene matches: 9. Germline CDR1 reads MNHEY; CDR2 reads SMNVEV (reference sequence). CDR3 nucleotides: TGTGCCAGCAGTGAGACAGGGGGACGTAGGACTAATGAAAAACTGTTTTTT. Residues: CASSETGGRRTNEKLFF. Drawing the rest from reference TRBV27 and TRBJ1-4, the complete variable domain is EAQVTQNPRYLITVTGKKLTVTCSQNMNHEYMSWYRQDPGLGLRQIYYSMNVEVTDKGDVPEGYKVSRKEKRNFPLILESPSPNQTSLYFCASSETGGRRTNEKLFFGSGTQLSVL.

The chain uses TRBV27 and TRBJ2-7; 8 bases match TRBD1. The CDR3 spans 17 residues. CDR1 is MNHEY, CDR2 SMNVEV, per germline (reference sequence). V trimming: 3 bases; J trimming: 4 bases; junction bases outside the gene matches: 14. The CDR3 loop is CASSFSIQGALSYEQYF. CDR3 sequence (DNA): TGTGCCAGCAGTTTCTCTATTCAGGGGGCTTTGTCGTACGAGCAGTACTTC.

The J gene is TRBJ2-7, the V gene TRBV5-5; D is perhaps TRBD2 (6 bases). CDR1 and CDR2 (germline): SGHKS, YYEKEE (reference sequence). V dropped 4 bases and J dropped 5 bases, with 13 bases sitting between them. CDR3 length: 13 residues. CDR3 DNA sequence: TGTGCCAGCAGCCCTCTCGGGAGTAACGAGCAGTACTTC. It translates to CASSPLGSNEQYF.

The chain combines TRBV6-5 with TRBJ2-5; D possibly corresponds to TRBD1 (6 bases). The CDR3 covers 15 residues. The germline V and J ends were trimmed by 6 bases and 6 bases, with 20 bases remaining between them. Germline V CDR1 and CDR2: MNHEY, SVGAGI. CDR3 in DNA: TGTGCCAGCAGAGGGGGTAAGACTGGGAGCAAGACCCAGTACTTC. Encoded protein: CASRGGKTGSKTQYF.

V usage is TRBV11-3 and J usage is TRBJ2-7, with TRBD2 identical over 7 bases. CDR1 is SGHNT and CDR2 is YENEEA in the germline V gene. Trimming removed 4 bases from V and 2 bases from J; junction bases left unmatched: 5. The length of the CDR3 is 14 residues. This chain's CDR3 is CASSYRRGAYEQYF. CDR3 DNA: TGTGCCAGCAGCTACCGCCGGGGGGCCTACGAGCAGTACTTC.

The CDR3, as DNA: TGTGCCAGCAGCCATCCAGGGGGCCACTATGGCTACACCTTC. It is translated as CASSHPGGHYGYTF. This chain connects TRBV14 to TRBJ1-2; 8 nucleotides agree with TRBD1. Germline CDR1 and CDR2: SGHDN and FVKESK. The CDR3 runs to 14 residues. V trimming: 3 bases; J trimming: 3 bases; junction bases outside the gene matches: 3. Based on the CDR3 plus reference TRBV14 and TRBJ1-2, the full variable domain is EAGVTQFPSHSVIEKGQTVTLRCDPISGHDNLYWYRRVMGKEIKFLLHFVKESKQDESGMPNNRFLAERTGGTYSTLKVQPAELEDSGVYFCASSHPGGHYGYTFGSGTRLTVV.

The V gene is TRBV28, the J gene TRBJ2-7, with a weak D call TRBD2 (7 bases). The ends were cut back, 3 bases at V and 1 base at J, with 13 bases in the middle. The CDR3 runs 15 residues. Looked up from germline, CDR1 is MDHEN and CDR2 is SYDVKM. CDR3 DNA: TGTGCCAGCAGTTTGGGGGGGCTTAAATCCTACGAGCAGTACTTC. This gives the protein CASSLGGLKSYEQYF.

V is TRBV19 and J is TRBJ2-7, with 8 bases fitting TRBD1. The CDR3 has 15 amino acids. Germline CDR1 and CDR2: LNHDA and SQIVND (reference sequence). After removal of 3 bases from V and 1 base from J, the junction contained 5 bases not matched to a gene. The CDR3 coding sequence is TGTGCCAGTAGTATCGGGACAGGATATTCCTACGAGCAGTACTTC. Its translation: CASSIGTGYSYEQYF.

J is TRBJ2-2 and V is TRBV18; 8 nucleotides align to TRBD1. The length of the CDR3 is 16 residues. Losses at the gene ends were 5 bases for V and 4 bases for J; bases not matched to a gene: 9. Germline V gene data show CDR1 as KGHSH and CDR2 as LQKENI. For the CDR3, the DNA is TGTGCCAGCTCAACGGACGACAGGGGATTCACCGGGGAGCTGTTTTTT. Translation gives CASSTDDRGFTGELFF.

The gene calls are TRBV5-1 and TRBJ1-6, with 12 nucleotides matching TRBD1. After removal of 4 bases from V and 6 bases from J, the junction contained 5 bases not matched to a gene. The CDR3 spans 16 residues. CDR1 and CDR2 from the germline V gene are SGHRS and YFSETQ. CDR3 DNA: TGCGCCAGCAGCCTGGGACAGGGGGCGCGTAATTCACCCCTCCACTTT. Its translation: CASSLGQGARNSPLHF.

The chain links TRBV27 to TRBJ2-7; 8 nucleotides align to TRBD1. Per the germline V gene, CDR1 is MNHEY and CDR2 is SMNVEV (reference sequence). J gave up 3 bases and V 7 bases, and 5 bases lay outside the gene matches. The length of the CDR3 is 13 residues. CDR3 DNA sequence: TGTGCCAGCACCCTCGGACAGGGCTACGAGCAGTACTTC. Its protein product is CASTLGQGYEQYF.

The chain employs TRBV10-2 and TRBJ2-3, with 7 bases aligning to TRBD2. Germline assignment: CDR1 WSHSY and CDR2 SAAADI. This CDR3 region has 16 residues. V was pared by 6 bases and J by 2 bases, with 11 bases of the junction left unmatched. CDR3 in amino acids: CASSQIGAGVTDTQYF. The CDR3 bases are TGCGCCAGCAGCCAAATTGGGGCGGGAGTCACAGATACGCAGTATTTT.

This rearrangement joins TRBV19 to TRBJ2-7; TRBD2 matches 8 bases. This CDR3 comprises 20 residues. Germline CDR1 LNHDA, CDR2 SQIVND (reference sequence). V was clipped by 4 bases and J by 0 bases; unmatched bases: 20. Here the CDR3 DNA reads TGTGCCAGTAGTACCCCTCGGGGGGGAGGATCCACCACTTACTCCTACGAGCAGTACTTC. Translated: CASSTPRGGGSTTYSYEQYF.

This clone was observed a single time. The chain uses TRBV4-3 and TRBJ1-6; D uncertain. V gave up 4 bases and J gave up 0 bases, with 10 bases separating them. This CDR3 spans 16 amino acids. Looked up from germline, CDR1 is LGHNA and CDR2 is YSLEER. CDR3: CASSLELSSYNSPLHF. CDR3 bases: TGCGCCAGCAGCCTAGAACTAAGCTCCTATAATTCACCCCTCCACTTT.

The rearrangement joins TRBV6-1 to TRBJ1-1; perhaps TRBD1 as D (6 bases). There are 15 residues in the CDR3. V lost 5 bases and J 1 base, leaving 14 bases between the germline ends. Germline V gives CDR1 MNHNS, CDR2 SASEGT. The CDR3 region is CASSSSSTGNTEAFF. The CDR3 DNA reads as TGTGCCAGCAGTTCATCGTCGACAGGGAACACTGAAGCTTTCTTT.

V is TRBV21-1 and J is TRBJ2-7; TRBD2 is the table's D call and was not checked against the DNA. TRBV21-1 is annotated as a pseudogene. The CDR3 consists of 20 residues. For the CDR3, the DNA is TGTGCCAGCAGCAAACCGGGAGTGCCGTGCCTGTCCAAGAGCTCCTACGAGCAGTACTTC. This translates into CASSKPGVPCLSKSSYEQYF.

The rearrangement joins TRBV30 to TRBJ2-1; 10 positions match TRBD2. Trimming cost V 2 bases and J 6 bases; bases outside gene matches: 4. The CDR3 is made up of 14 amino acids. Germline V gene lookup returns CDR1 GTSNPN and CDR2 SVGIG (reference sequence). CDR3 sequence: CAWSRLAGANEQFF. As DNA, the CDR3 is TGTGCCTGGAGTAGGCTAGCGGGGGCCAATGAGCAGTTCTTC.

The chain uses TRBV6-5 and TRBJ2-7; 7 nucleotides agree with TRBD2. Germline V lookup: CDR1 MNHEY, CDR2 SVGAGI. The CDR3 is 15 amino acids. V trimming: 6 bases; J trimming: 7 bases; junction bases outside the gene matches: 15. CDR3 nucleotides: TGTGCCAGCAGACGCGGCGGGAGCAACCGAGGGGAGCAGTACTTC. It is translated as CASRRGGSNRGEQYF.

The chain joins TRBV14 to TRBJ2-3; 7 bases map to TRBD2. The V gene's germline CDR1 is SGHDN and CDR2 FVKESK. The V and J ends lost 0 bases and 11 bases, in that order; junction bases with no gene match: 8. The CDR3 contains 14 residues. The CDR3: CASSQDVGLGKQYF. The DNA for the CDR3 is TGTGCCAGCAGCCAAGATGTAGGACTAGGGAAGCAGTATTTT. The complete variable domain, with remaining parts taken from reference TRBV14 and TRBJ2-3, reads EAGVTQFPSHSVIEKGQTVTLRCDPISGHDNLYWYRRVMGKEIKFLLHFVKESKQDESGMPNNRFLAERTGGTYSTLKVQPAELEDSGVYFCASSQDVGLGKQYFGPGTRLTVL.

This sequence joins TRBV28 and TRBJ2-2; tentative D call: TRBD2 (6 bases). This CDR3 region has 16 residues. The V gene's germline CDR1 is MDHEN and CDR2 SYDVKM. Trimming took 6 bases from V and 2 from J, leaving 16 bases between them. CDR3 DNA: TGTGCCAGCAGACGGACCGGGACTGTTAACACCGGGGAGCTGTTTTTT. It specifies CASRRTGTVNTGELFF.

CDR3 coding DNA: TGTGCCAGCAGCTTGGGACTAGCGGGAGTGGAGGGGGAGCTGTTTTTT. Translation gives CASSLGLAGVEGELFF. The chain has TRBV5-4 and TRBJ2-2, with 12 bases aligning to TRBD2. The trim removed 0 bases at V and 8 bases at J, leaving 5 bases unmatched. The germline CDR1 and CDR2 sequences are SGHNT and YYREEE (reference sequence). The CDR3 spans 16 residues.

In its sample, this clone was seen once. This rearrangement joins TRBV5-7 to TRBJ1-4, with 7 bases matching TRBD1. TRBV5-7 belongs to the ORF category, with a function that is uncertain. Trimming removed 7 bases from V and 8 bases from J; junction bases left unmatched: 8. This CDR3 comprises 13 residues. The DNA for the CDR3 is TGTGCCAGCCTACAGGGGCTTGACGAAAAACTGTTTTTT. It codes for CASLQGLDEKLFF.

This rearrangement joins TRBV9 to TRBJ2-7; TRBD1 agrees at 8 bases. CDR3 length: 16 amino acids. Per the germline V gene, CDR1 is SGDLS and CDR2 is YYNGEE. Trimming took 4 bases from V and 2 from J; bases not matched to a gene: 11. CDR3 sequence: CASSPQGAVRAYEQYF. Written as DNA, the CDR3 is TGTGCCAGCAGCCCCCAGGGGGCTGTTCGGGCCTACGAGCAGTACTTC.

The gene calls are TRBV28 and TRBJ1-2; tentative D call: TRBD1 (6 bases). V was cut by 7 bases and J by 2 bases, with 11 bases left in between. This CDR3 comprises 13 residues. CDR1 and CDR2 from the germline V gene are MDHEN and SYDVKM. As DNA, the CDR3 is TGTGCCAGCAAAACAGGGTTGAACTATGGCTACACCTTC. Protein: CASKTGLNYGYTF.

This chain uses TRBV2 with TRBJ1-1; D not certain. Trimming removed 5 bases at V and 0 bases at J, with 10 bases between. The germline V gene encodes CDR1 SNHLY and CDR2 FYNNEI. CDR3 length: 14 residues. The CDR3: CASSKRGMNTEAFF. The DNA for the CDR3 is TGTGCCAGCAGTAAACGGGGTATGAACACTGAAGCTTTCTTT.

The rearrangement joins TRBV27 to TRBJ1-1; a possible D gene is TRBD1 (6 bases). Trimming stripped 2 bases from V and 7 bases from J, with 11 bases between. The CDR3 consists of 13 residues. Germline V gives CDR1 MNHEY, CDR2 SMNVEV (reference sequence). The DNA for the CDR3 is TGTGCCAGCAGTTTAAAAGTCAGGGGTGAAGCTTTCTTT. This gives the protein CASSLKVRGEAFF.

In DNA form, the CDR3 reads TGTGCCAGCTCGGCGGGAGGACGCACAGATACGCAGTATTTT. This sequence encodes CASSAGGRTDTQYF. The rearrangement links TRBV28 to TRBJ2-3; 8 positions match TRBD2. The CDR3 consists of 14 residues. V shed 8 bases, J shed 1 base, and the junction held 5 bases outside the gene matches. Germline CDR1 and CDR2: MDHEN and SYDVKM.

The chain employs TRBV29-1 and TRBJ1-2; 9 bases align to TRBD1. The length of the CDR3 is 13 residues. Germline V gene sequence: CDR1 SQVTM, CDR2 ANQGSEA. V was clipped by 6 bases and J by 1 base; unmatched bases: 3. The CDR3 DNA reads TGCAGCGTGACAGGGGGAAATAACTATGGCTACACCTTC. Protein: CSVTGGNNYGYTF.

The chain has TRBV19 and TRBJ2-3, with 12 bases aligning to TRBD2. Trimming removed 5 bases from V and 5 bases from J; junction bases left unmatched: 8. Per the germline V gene, CDR1 is LNHDA and CDR2 is SQIVND (reference sequence). This CDR3 is 16 amino acids long. The CDR3 loop reads CASSGRLAGEVDTQYF. CDR3 in DNA: TGTGCCAGTAGTGGGAGACTAGCGGGAGAAGTAGATACGCAGTATTTT.

The chain links TRBV3-1 (or the pseudogene TRBV3-2) to TRBJ2-1; the match to TRBD2 covers 10 bases. This CDR3 is built from 16 residues. Unmatched junction bases numbered 9, after V lost 3 bases and J lost 7 bases. Germline CDR1 reads LGHDT; CDR2 reads YNNKEL (reference sequence). The CDR3 DNA is TGTGCCAGCAGCCAGGGCCGAGCGGGAGGGATGAATGAGCAGTTCTTC. It codes for CASSQGRAGGMNEQFF.

This chain links TRBV2 with TRBJ1-4; the D gene is possibly TRBD1 (6 bases). V dropped 3 bases and J dropped 7 bases, with 12 bases sitting between them. The CDR3 length is 14 residues. CDR1 is SNHLY and CDR2 is FYNNEI in the germline V gene. This CDR3 is CASSDRGYGEKLFF. CDR3 coding DNA: TGTGCCAGCAGTGACAGGGGTTATGGTGAAAAACTGTTTTTT.